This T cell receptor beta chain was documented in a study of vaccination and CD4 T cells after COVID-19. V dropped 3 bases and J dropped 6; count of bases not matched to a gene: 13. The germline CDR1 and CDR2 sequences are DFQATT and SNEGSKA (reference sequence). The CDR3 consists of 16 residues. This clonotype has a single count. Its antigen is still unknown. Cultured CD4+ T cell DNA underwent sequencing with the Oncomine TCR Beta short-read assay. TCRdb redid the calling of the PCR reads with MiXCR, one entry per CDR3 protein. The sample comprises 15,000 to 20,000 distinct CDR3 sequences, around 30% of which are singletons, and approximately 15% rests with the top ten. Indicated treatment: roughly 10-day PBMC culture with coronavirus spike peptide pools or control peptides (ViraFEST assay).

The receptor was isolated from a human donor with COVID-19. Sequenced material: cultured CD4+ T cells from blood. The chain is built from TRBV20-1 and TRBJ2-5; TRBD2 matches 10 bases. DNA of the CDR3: TGCAGTGCTAGGTCCCCAGCGGGGGGGGGAACCAAGACCCAGTACTTC. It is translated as CSARSPAGGGTKTQYF.